This is a list of T cell receptor beta chains from one sample in a study of T cells after yellow fever vaccination. TCRdb re-called the 5' RACE reads through MiXCR, storing one row per CDR3 protein. The data hold some 100,000 distinct CDR3 sequences, with 6.5% to 9% observed a single time. The sample consisted of CD4+ T cells sorted from PBMCs, taken roughly 46 days after the first yellow fever vaccination. These receptors came from a man aged 18 to 29 who received the YFV17D yellow fever vaccine. The CDR3 runs from the conserved cysteine through the conserved F or W. Fields, in order: J gene, V gene, CDR3 protein.

J: TRBJ2-3
V: TRBV20-1
CDR3: CSAPWGGTSTDTQYF

J: TRBJ1-5
V: TRBV4-2
CDR3: CASSPGGSNQPQHF

J: TRBJ2-1
V: TRBV18
CDR3: CASSPSSDNEQFF

J: TRBJ2-7
V: TRBV2
CDR3: CASSDPFGGSSYEQYF

J: TRBJ2-1
V: TRBV4-1
CDR3: CASSQARGLKTYNEQFF

J: TRBJ1-1
V: TRBV2
CDR3: CASSTVSSDTEAFF

J: TRBJ2-6
V: TRBV6-5
CDR3: CASTRQGFGANVLTF

J: TRBJ1-1
V: TRBV19
CDR3: CASSISGTGGAFF

J: TRBJ2-3
V: TRBV11-2
CDR3: CASSLDAVSTDTQYF

J: TRBJ1-2
V: TRBV7-8
CDR3: CASSLQGTDYGYTF

J: TRBJ2-1
V: TRBV5-4
CDR3: CASSLLWAEQFF

J: TRBJ1-1
V: TRBV5-1
CDR3: CASSLVGGANTEAFF

J: TRBJ1-1
V: TRBV10-2
CDR3: CASSVGRNTEAFF

J: TRBJ2-3
V: TRBV15
CDR3: CATSILAESTDTQYF

J: TRBJ1-4
V: TRBV3-1
CDR3: CASSQDLTGMNEKLFF

J: TRBJ1-2
V: TRBV12-3/TRBV12-4
CDR3: CASSLVAGSYGYTF

J: TRBJ2-3
V: TRBV24-1
CDR3: CATSDLKGQSTDTQYF

J: TRBJ2-7
V: TRBV20-1
CDR3: CSAKGTGSYEQYF

J: TRBJ2-3
V: TRBV3-1
CDR3: CASSQNRLTDTQYF

J: TRBJ2-5
V: TRBV12-3/TRBV12-4
CDR3: CASTRGPQETQYF

J: TRBJ1-6
V: TRBV5-1
CDR3: CASSYLGGAYNSPLHF

J: TRBJ1-1
V: TRBV5-1
CDR3: CASSLQELMNTEAFF